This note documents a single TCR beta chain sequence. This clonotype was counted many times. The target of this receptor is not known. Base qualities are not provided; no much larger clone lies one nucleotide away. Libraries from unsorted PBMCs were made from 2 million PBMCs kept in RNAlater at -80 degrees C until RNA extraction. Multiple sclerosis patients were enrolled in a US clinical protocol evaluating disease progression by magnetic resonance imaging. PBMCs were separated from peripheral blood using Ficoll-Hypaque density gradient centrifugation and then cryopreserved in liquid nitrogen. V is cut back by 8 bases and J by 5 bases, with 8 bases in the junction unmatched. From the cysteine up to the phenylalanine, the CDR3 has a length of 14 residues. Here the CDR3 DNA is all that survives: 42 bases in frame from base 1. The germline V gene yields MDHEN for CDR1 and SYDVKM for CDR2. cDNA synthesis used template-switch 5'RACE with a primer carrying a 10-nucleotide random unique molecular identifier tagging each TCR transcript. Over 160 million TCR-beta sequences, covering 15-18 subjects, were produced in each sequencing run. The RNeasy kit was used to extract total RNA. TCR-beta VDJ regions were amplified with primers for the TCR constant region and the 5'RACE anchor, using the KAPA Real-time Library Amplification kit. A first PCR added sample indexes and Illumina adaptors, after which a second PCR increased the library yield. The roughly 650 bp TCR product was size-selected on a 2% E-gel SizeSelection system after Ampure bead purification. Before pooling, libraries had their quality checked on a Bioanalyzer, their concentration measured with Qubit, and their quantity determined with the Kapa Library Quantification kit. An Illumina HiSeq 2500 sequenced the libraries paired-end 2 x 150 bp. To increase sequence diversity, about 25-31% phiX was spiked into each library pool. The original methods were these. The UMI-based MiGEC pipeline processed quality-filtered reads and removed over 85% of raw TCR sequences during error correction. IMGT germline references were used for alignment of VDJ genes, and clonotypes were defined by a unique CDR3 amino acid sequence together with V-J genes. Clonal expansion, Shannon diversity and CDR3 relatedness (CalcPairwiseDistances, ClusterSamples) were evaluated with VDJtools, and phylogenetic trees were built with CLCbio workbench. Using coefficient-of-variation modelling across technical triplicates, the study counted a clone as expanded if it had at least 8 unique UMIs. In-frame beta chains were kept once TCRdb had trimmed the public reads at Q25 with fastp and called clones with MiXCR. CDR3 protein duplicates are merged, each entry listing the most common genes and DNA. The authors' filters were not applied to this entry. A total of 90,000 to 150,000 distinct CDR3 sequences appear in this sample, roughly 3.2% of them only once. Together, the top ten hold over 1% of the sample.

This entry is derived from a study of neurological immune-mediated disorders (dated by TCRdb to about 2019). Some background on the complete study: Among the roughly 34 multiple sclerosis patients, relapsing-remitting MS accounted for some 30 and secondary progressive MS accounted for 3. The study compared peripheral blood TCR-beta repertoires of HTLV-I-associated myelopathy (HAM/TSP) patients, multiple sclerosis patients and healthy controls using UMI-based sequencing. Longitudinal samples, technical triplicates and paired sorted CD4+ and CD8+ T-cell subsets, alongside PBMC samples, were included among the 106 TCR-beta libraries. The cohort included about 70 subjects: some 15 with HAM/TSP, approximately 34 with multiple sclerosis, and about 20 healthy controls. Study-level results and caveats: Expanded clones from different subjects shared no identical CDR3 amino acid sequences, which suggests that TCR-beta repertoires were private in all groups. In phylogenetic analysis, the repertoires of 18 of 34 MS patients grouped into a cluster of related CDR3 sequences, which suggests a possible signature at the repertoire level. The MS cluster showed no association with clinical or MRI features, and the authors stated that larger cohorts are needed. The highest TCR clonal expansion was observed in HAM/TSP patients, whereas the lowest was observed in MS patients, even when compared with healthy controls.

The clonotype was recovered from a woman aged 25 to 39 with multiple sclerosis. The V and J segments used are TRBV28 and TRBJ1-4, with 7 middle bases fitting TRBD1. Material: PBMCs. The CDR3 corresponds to CASGMGTVNEKLFF. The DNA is TGTGCCAGCGGTATGGGGACAGTAAATGAAAAACTGTTTTTT.